The entry below describes one T cell receptor (beta chain). Its antigen is unidentified. These data are taken from a study of T-cell reconstitution after alpha-beta-depleted transplantation in children. General study results and limits: Expanded clones from the graft, numbering several hundred, reportedly supplied alpha-beta T cells about two months after transplant. T cells produced anew were the main source of T-cell counts and diversity one year after transplant. From surviving recipient T cells and thymic progenitors came the high day-60 TCRbeta diversity observed in some patients.

V lost 10 bases and J lost 10; bases outside the gene matches: 10. Germline values: CDR1 ENHRY, CDR2 SYGVKD. CDR3 length equals 14 residues. This sample's TCRbeta library carried unique molecular identifier barcodes. TCRdb redid the calling of the PCR reads with MiXCR, one entry per CDR3 protein. This table holds about 460,000 distinct CDR3 sequences, more than 9.5% found once. The sample in question was PBMCs, mostly from graft donor cells, obtained 180 days after TCRalphabeta/CD19-depleted stem cell transplant. The receptor comes from a female patient between 2 and 15 years old who had a stem cell transplant for aplastic anemia, so the T cells may come from the graft donor. The V call is TRBV10-3, the J call TRBJ2-1, with 13 bases matching TRBD2. The CDR3 here is CATAGTSGTGEQFF. The CDR3 bases are TGTGCCACCGCCGGGACTAGCGGGACCGGGGAGCAGTTCTTC.